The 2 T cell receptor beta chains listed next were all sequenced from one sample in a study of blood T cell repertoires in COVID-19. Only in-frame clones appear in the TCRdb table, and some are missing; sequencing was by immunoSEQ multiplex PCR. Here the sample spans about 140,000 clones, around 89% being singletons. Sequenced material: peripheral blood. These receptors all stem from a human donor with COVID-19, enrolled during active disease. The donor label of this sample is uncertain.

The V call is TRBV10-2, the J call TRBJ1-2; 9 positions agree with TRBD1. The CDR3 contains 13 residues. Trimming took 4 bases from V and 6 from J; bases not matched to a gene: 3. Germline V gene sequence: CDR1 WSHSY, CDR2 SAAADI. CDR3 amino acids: CASSGGQGHGYTF. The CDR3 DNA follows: TGCGCCAGCAGTGGTGGACAGGGGCATGGCTACACCTTC.

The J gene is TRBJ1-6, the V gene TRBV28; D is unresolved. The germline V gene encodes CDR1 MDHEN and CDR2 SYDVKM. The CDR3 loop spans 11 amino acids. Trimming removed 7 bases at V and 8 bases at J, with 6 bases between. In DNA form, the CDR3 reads TGTGCCAGCACCCTATATTCACCCCTCCACTTT. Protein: CASTLYSPLHF.